Listed below are T cell receptor beta chains from one sample, sequenced in a study of T-cell memory formation after mild COVID-19. TCRdb reanalysed the 5' RACE reads using MiXCR and keeps one entry per CDR3 protein. The sample includes roughly 510,000 distinct CDR3 sequences, approximately 15% of them seen just once. The sequenced sample consisted of PBMCs or a T cell subset sorted from them (not recorded which). The receptors derive from an adult woman who had mild COVID-19 (a few samples of this study predate the infection). Cell type and time point are not known. Each CDR3 is given with its conserved first and last residue. D genes are given only for firm matches. The listing skips clone size in some rows; elsewhere it reads once, few, many or a size class.

length: 13
V: TRBV18
D: -
J: TRBJ1-1
size: -
DNA: TGTGCCAGCTCGGCAGAGATGAACACTGAAGCTTTCTTT
CDR3: CASSAEMNTEAFF

length: 14
V: TRBV29-1
D: TRBD1
J: TRBJ1-4
size: -
DNA: TGCAGCGTTGATACAGGGGCAACTAATGAAAAACTGTTTTTT
CDR3: CSVDTGATNEKLFF

length: 17
V: TRBV12-5
D: TRBD2
J: TRBJ2-3
size: few
DNA: TGTGCTAGTGGTTGGGGGCTCGAGCGGGAGCCTACAGATACGCAGTATTTT
CDR3: CASGWGLEREPTDTQYF

length: 16
V: TRBV6-1
D: TRBD2
J: TRBJ2-7
size: few
DNA: TGTGCCAGCAGTGGAAGCGGGAGGGCCTCCTACTACGAGCAGTACTTC
CDR3: CASSGSGRASYYEQYF

length: 13
V: TRBV9
D: -
J: TRBJ2-3
size: -
DNA: TGTGCCAGCACCCCGTCCCCTTCGGATACGCAGTATTTT
CDR3: CASTPSPSDTQYF

length: 16
V: TRBV4-1
D: TRBD1
J: TRBJ2-7
size: many
DNA: TGCGCCAGCAGCCGGGAGGACAGGGGACTTCTCTACGAGCAGTACTTC
CDR3: CASSREDRGLLYEQYF

length: 15
V: TRBV6-5
D: -
J: TRBJ1-6
size: -
DNA: TGTGCCAGCGCCCGTATGGCCAGGGAAAATTCACCCCTCCACTTT
CDR3: CASARMARENSPLHF

length: 15
V: TRBV6-5
D: -
J: TRBJ1-4
size: once
DNA: TGTGCCAGCAGTTACTCGGGCAGGGGATATGAAAAACTGTTTTTT
CDR3: CASSYSGRGYEKLFF

length: 16
V: TRBV29-1
D: -
J: TRBJ2-2
size: few
DNA: TGCAGCGTTGAACTTGCAGGCAACGGGAACACCGGGGAGCTGTTTTTT
CDR3: CSVELAGNGNTGELFF

length: 14
V: TRBV30
D: -
J: TRBJ2-4
size: few
DNA: TGTGCCTGGAAAAGGGCAGGGGACAAAAACATTCAGTACTTC
CDR3: CAWKRAGDKNIQYF

length: 14
V: TRBV10-3
D: TRBD2
J: TRBJ2-1
size: few
DNA: TGTGCCATCAAGCCGGGACTACAATACAATGAGCAGTTCTTC
CDR3: CAIKPGLQYNEQFF

length: 16
V: TRBV12-3/TRBV12-4
D: TRBD2
J: TRBJ2-5
size: few
DNA: TGTGCCAGCAGTTTCGACCCGGGACTAGCCCAAGAGACCCAGTACTTC
CDR3: CASSFDPGLAQETQYF

length: 15
V: TRBV6-2/TRBV6-3
D: TRBD1
J: TRBJ2-7
size: -
DNA: TGTGCCAGCAGTCCGGGGACAGTGAGCTCCTACGAGCAGTACTTC
CDR3: CASSPGTVSSYEQYF

length: 13
V: TRBV6-2/TRBV6-3
D: TRBD2
J: TRBJ2-2
size: -
DNA: TGTGCCAGCAGTTACCTAGCGGACGGGGAGCTGTTTTTT
CDR3: CASSYLADGELFF

length: 15
V: TRBV18
D: -
J: TRBJ2-1
size: -
DNA: TGTGCCAGCTCACCCCGGGCTGGAGAAGGCAATGAGCAGTTCTTC
CDR3: CASSPRAGEGNEQFF

length: 15
V: TRBV12-3/TRBV12-4
D: -
J: TRBJ1-5
size: few
DNA: TGTGCCATCTGTAATGGGGGCCGGTTGAGTCAGCCCCAGCATTTT
CDR3: CAICNGGRLSQPQHF

length: 17
V: TRBV5-1
D: TRBD1
J: TRBJ2-7
size: few
DNA: TGCGCCAGCAGCTTGGGGCCCCAGGGACAGGCTCCAAGCGAGCAGTACTTC
CDR3: CASSLGPQGQAPSEQYF

length: 16
V: TRBV12-3/TRBV12-4
D: -
J: TRBJ2-3
size: -
DNA: TGTGCCAGCAGAGTCGAAGGGGGGCTCCACACAGATACGCAGTATTTT
CDR3: CASRVEGGLHTDTQYF

length: 16
V: TRBV6-6
D: -
J: TRBJ1-5
size: -
DNA: TGTGCCAGCAGTACCTCGTCTAGGGGCGGCAATCAGCCCCAGCATTTT
CDR3: CASSTSSRGGNQPQHF

length: 15
V: TRBV12-3/TRBV12-4
D: TRBD2
J: TRBJ2-1
size: -
DNA: TGTGCCAGCAGTAGGCCTAGCGGGGGAAGGAATGAGCAGTTCTTC
CDR3: CASSRPSGGRNEQFF

length: 15
V: TRBV3-1
D: -
J: TRBJ1-2
size: -
DNA: TGTGCCAGCAGCCAAGTACGGAGCGGCATCTATGGCTACACCTTC
CDR3: CASSQVRSGIYGYTF

length: 15
V: TRBV7-2
D: TRBD1
J: TRBJ2-5
size: -
DNA: TGTGCCAGCAGCTCGTCAGGGGGCTTGCTTGAGACCCAGTACTTC
CDR3: CASSSSGGLLETQYF

length: 17
V: TRBV4-1
D: TRBD1
J: TRBJ2-7
size: -
DNA: TGCGCCAGCAGCCAAGGCTTCTTGGGACAGAAGACCTACGAGCAGTACTTC
CDR3: CASSQGFLGQKTYEQYF

length: 15
V: TRBV30
D: TRBD2
J: TRBJ2-3
size: few
DNA: TGTGCCTGGACCACCCAAGCGGGAGCGTCAGATACGCAGTATTTT
CDR3: CAWTTQAGASDTQYF

length: 14
V: TRBV7-9
D: -
J: TRBJ1-1
size: -
DNA: TGTGCCAGCAGCTTCCTACCGGGGAACACTGAAGCTTTCTTT
CDR3: CASSFLPGNTEAFF

length: 15
V: TRBV5-1
D: -
J: TRBJ2-5
size: -
DNA: TGCGCCAGCAGCTTGGGTTCCACCAACCAAGAGACCCAGTACTTC
CDR3: CASSLGSTNQETQYF

length: 17
V: TRBV5-1
D: TRBD2
J: TRBJ2-7
size: few
DNA: TGCGCCAGCAGATTGGGGGAGGGCCCAGAGGTCTCCTACGAGCAGTACTTC
CDR3: CASRLGEGPEVSYEQYF

length: 15
V: TRBV3-1
D: -
J: TRBJ2-7
size: -
DNA: TGTGCCAGCAGCCAAGTCCCGGGGCCGTTCTACGAGCAGTACTTC
CDR3: CASSQVPGPFYEQYF

length: 14
V: TRBV5-1
D: TRBD1
J: TRBJ2-7
size: few
DNA: TGCGCCAGCAGACCCTACGGGACAGCCTACGAGCAGTACTTC
CDR3: CASRPYGTAYEQYF

length: 16
V: TRBV6-2/TRBV6-3
D: -
J: TRBJ2-1
size: few
DNA: TGTGCCAGCAGTGCCTCCAGCGGTCCCTTCTACAATGAGCAGTTCTTC
CDR3: CASSASSGPFYNEQFF

length: 17
V: TRBV7-6
D: TRBD2
J: TRBJ2-1
size: -
DNA: TGTGCCAGCAGCTTAGGCGGGAGGCATGGCCCCTACAATGAGCAGTTCTTC
CDR3: CASSLGGRHGPYNEQFF

length: 15
V: TRBV7-9
D: TRBD1
J: TRBJ2-7
size: -
DNA: TGTGCCAGCAGCTTGAGGGACAGGAGCTCCTACGAGCAGTACTTC
CDR3: CASSLRDRSSYEQYF

length: 16
V: TRBV11-2
D: TRBD2
J: TRBJ2-1
size: -
DNA: TGTGCCAGCAGCTTCCCGGGACTAGCGGGAGTGGGTGAGCAGTTCTTC
CDR3: CASSFPGLAGVGEQFF

length: 16
V: TRBV27
D: -
J: TRBJ2-1
size: -
DNA: TGTGCCAGCAGTTCTTTCGGGACACCTCGGGACAATGAGCAGTTCTTC
CDR3: CASSSFGTPRDNEQFF